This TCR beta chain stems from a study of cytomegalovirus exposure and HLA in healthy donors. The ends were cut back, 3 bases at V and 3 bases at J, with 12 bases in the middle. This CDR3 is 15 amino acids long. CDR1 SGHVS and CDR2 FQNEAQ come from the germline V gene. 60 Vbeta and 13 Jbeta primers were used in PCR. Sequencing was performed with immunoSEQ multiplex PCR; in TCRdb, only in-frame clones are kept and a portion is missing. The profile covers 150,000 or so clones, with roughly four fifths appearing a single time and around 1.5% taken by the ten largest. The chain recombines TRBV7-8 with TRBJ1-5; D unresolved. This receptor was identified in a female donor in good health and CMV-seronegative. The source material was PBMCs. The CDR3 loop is CASSFMSEFNQPQHF. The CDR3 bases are TGTGCCAGCAGCTTCATGTCAGAATTCAATCAGCCCCAGCATTTT.